This is a list of T cell receptor beta chains from one sample in a study of T cell repertoires in cytomegalovirus infection. Antigens for these TCRs are unknown. A single record per CDR3 protein comes from TCRdb applying MiXCR to the reads. The sample shows roughly 68,000 distinct CDR3 sequences, 22% of them seen only once. The sequenced material came from PBMCs, sequenced either directly or after in vitro stimulation (not recorded which). Source of these receptors: a human donor in good health (CMV status not recorded). Some clones in this sample may be carry-over from other donors' samples. Both conserved end residues are part of each CDR3. Fields, in order: V gene, clone size, J gene, D gene, CDR3 DNA, CDR3 protein. D genes are given only for firm matches. For some rows the clone size is stated as once, few or many, or as a class when expanded; others skip it.

>TRBV18|few|TRBJ2-3|TRBD2
TGTGCCAGCTCACCGACAGGAGCGGGAGGGACAGATACGCAGTATTTT
CASSPTGAGGTDTQYF
>TRBV28|many|TRBJ1-6|NA
TGTGCCAGCAGTTTAAGCTCCTATAATTCACCCCTCCACTTT
CASSLSSYNSPLHF
>TRBV28|few|TRBJ1-1|NA
TGTGCCAGCAGTTTACTAGAAAAAAGAAGAGCTCATGAAGCTTTCTTT
CASSLLEKRRAHEAFF
>TRBV6-4|NA|TRBJ1-1|NA
TGTGCCAGCAGTGCGCAGTTGAACACTGAAGCTTTCTTT
CASSAQLNTEAFF
>TRBV11-2|few|TRBJ2-1|TRBD2
TGTGCCAGCACCCAAGCAGCGGGGACCACCAATGAGCAGTTCTTC
CASTQAAGTTNEQFF
>TRBV11-2|NA|TRBJ2-5|TRBD1
TGTGCCAGCAGCTTTTCTAAAGGGACAGGAGAGACCCAGTACTTC
CASSFSKGTGETQYF
>TRBV10-3|few|TRBJ1-2|NA
TGTGCCATCAGTGAGTCTCAAGAAGGACACTATGGCTACACCTTC
CAISESQEGHYGYTF
>TRBV7-8|many|TRBJ1-3|NA
TGTGCCAGCAGCTTAGATCTGTCCTCTGGAAACACCATATATTTT
CASSLDLSSGNTIYF
>TRBV7-9|many|TRBJ1-1|NA
TGTGCCAGCAGCTTAGGCTGGGGCACTGAAGCTTTCTTT
CASSLGWGTEAFF
>TRBV7-2|NA|TRBJ1-2|NA
TGTGCCAGCAGAAGGGGGGACTATGGCTACACCTTC
CASRRGDYGYTF
>TRBV4-3|NA|TRBJ2-2|NA
TGCGCCAGCAGCCAAAATACTAAGGACTCGAACACCGGGGAGCTGTTTTTT
CASSQNTKDSNTGELFF
>TRBV19|NA|TRBJ2-7|NA
TGTGCCAGCTCCCCGGGACCTTCCTACGAGCAGTACTTC
CASSPGPSYEQYF
>TRBV2|many|TRBJ2-3|TRBD2
TGTGCCAGCAAGCGACTAGCGCAAGCAGGAGATACGCAGTATTTT
CASKRLAQAGDTQYF
>TRBV7-2|many|TRBJ2-5|TRBD1
TGTGCCAGCAGCAATAGACAGGGGAGGGAGACCCAGTACTTC
CASSNRQGRETQYF
>TRBV3-1|NA|TRBJ1-1|TRBD1
TGTGCCAGCAGCCGTCGAAGCGGACAGGCGGACACTGAAGCTTTCTTT
CASSRRSGQADTEAFF
>TRBV13|few|TRBJ1-1|NA
TGTGCCAGCAGCTTGACGATAGGGGATACTGAAGCTTTCTTT
CASSLTIGDTEAFF
>TRBV15|NA|TRBJ2-7|NA
TGTGCCACCAGCAGAGAAGTCGATTTCCACGAGCAGTACTTC
CATSREVDFHEQYF
>TRBV4-1|NA|TRBJ1-4|TRBD1
TGCGCCAGCAGCCAAGAGGGGACAGGGGGGGAAAAACTGTTTTTT
CASSQEGTGGEKLFF
>TRBV19|NA|TRBJ2-3|NA
TGTGCCAGTAGTATAGCGGGAGCCCGCACAGATACGCAGTATTTT
CASSIAGARTDTQYF
>TRBV4-3|NA|TRBJ1-6|NA
TGCGCCAGCAGCCAAGATCACCCCGGTCTAAGCTCCTATAATTCACCCCTCCACTTT
CASSQDHPGLSSYNSPLHF
>TRBV18|NA|TRBJ2-1|TRBD2
TGTGCCAGCTCACCTTTGGCTAGCGGGTACTACAATGAGCAGTTCTTC
CASSPLASGYYNEQFF
>TRBV10-3|few|TRBJ2-7|TRBD2
TGTGCCATCAGTGACCCCCCGGGACTAGCGGGAGGCAGGAGCTCCTACGAGCAGTACTTC
CAISDPPGLAGGRSSYEQYF
>TRBV28|few|TRBJ2-1|TRBD2
TGTGCCAGCAGCCGGACTAGCGGGTCTCGAGGGGGCAATGAGCAGTTCTTC
CASSRTSGSRGGNEQFF
>TRBV29-1|NA|TRBJ1-3|TRBD1
TGCAGCGTTGCACAGGGGGCAGGAAACACCATATATTTT
CSVAQGAGNTIYF
>TRBV7-2|NA|TRBJ2-7|NA
TGTGCCAGCAGCCCCAAATTATACGAGCAGTACTTC
CASSPKLYEQYF
>TRBV14|few|TRBJ2-3|TRBD1
TGTGCCAGCAGCCAAGTTAGGACAGGGGCGCAGTATTTT
CASSQVRTGAQYF
>TRBV5-1|NA|TRBJ2-1|TRBD2
TGCGCCAGCAGCTTGACTAGCGAGGGCAATGAGCAGTTCTTC
CASSLTSEGNEQFF
>TRBV7-8|many|TRBJ2-3|TRBD1
TGTGCCAGCAAACAGCAGGGGGCAGATACGCAGTATTTT
CASKQQGADTQYF
>TRBV6-1|NA|TRBJ1-1|NA
TGTGCCAGCAGTGAACAGGGGCTACCGAACACTGAAGCTTTCTTT
CASSEQGLPNTEAFF
>TRBV7-6|many|TRBJ2-3|TRBD1
TGTGCCAGCAGCTCTGACAGGGTGCACACAGATACGCAGTATTTT
CASSSDRVHTDTQYF
>TRBV4-2|NA|TRBJ1-3|TRBD1
TGTGCCAGCAGCCAAGCGGACAGGGGACGTCTCGGAAACACCATATATTTT
CASSQADRGRLGNTIYF
>TRBV28|many|TRBJ1-1|NA
TGTGCCAGCAATGCCGATTGGAGGGATGTCGGCACTGAAGCTTTCTTT
CASNADWRDVGTEAFF
>TRBV28|NA|TRBJ2-7|NA
TGTGCCAGCAGTTCCCCTCGGGGTTACGAGCAGTACTTC
CASSSPRGYEQYF
>TRBV15|NA|TRBJ1-4|NA
TGTGCCACCAGCAGAGACGGACAGAGTAATGAAAAACTGTTTTTT
CATSRDGQSNEKLFF
>TRBV5-4|few|TRBJ2-3|NA
TGTGCCAGCAGCCTAGATGGCGCAGATACGCAGTATTTT
CASSLDGADTQYF
>TRBV6-2/TRBV6-3|few|TRBJ2-7|TRBD1
TGTGCCAGCAGTTACTCCAGGACAGGGAAAGGGTCCTACGAGCAGTACTTC
CASSYSRTGKGSYEQYF
>TRBV5-6|few|TRBJ2-5|TRBD2
TGTGCCAGCAGCTTGGAGCCTAGCGGGACAGAGACCCAGTACTTC
CASSLEPSGTETQYF
>TRBV4-1|NA|TRBJ1-1|TRBD1
TGCGCCAGCAGCCAAGCAACGGACAGGGTCACTGAAGCTTTCTTT
CASSQATDRVTEAFF
>TRBV7-9|few|TRBJ1-5|NA
TGTGCCAGCAGCCCTTGGGGGGGGGGCAATCAGCCCCAGCATTTT
CASSPWGGGNQPQHF
>TRBV7-2|many|TRBJ1-1|NA
TGTGCCAGCAGCTTCCAGGCGAACACTGAAGCTTTCTTT
CASSFQANTEAFF
>TRBV6-2/TRBV6-3|few|TRBJ2-1|TRBD1
TGTGCCAGCAGTTACGGTGGACAGGTGATCGATGAGCAGTTCTTC
CASSYGGQVIDEQFF
>TRBV4-1|few|TRBJ2-3|TRBD2
TGCGCCAGCAGCCAAGTATTAGCGGGAGGGCCCGGTATAGATACGCAGTATTTT
CASSQVLAGGPGIDTQYF
>TRBV3-1|NA|TRBJ1-1|TRBD1
TGTGCCAGCAGCTTTTACAGGGGCCGGGAAGCTTTCTTT
CASSFYRGREAFF
>TRBV7-9|many|TRBJ2-5|NA
TGTGCCAGCAGCTTCGTGGACGTGACGCGGGTGGAGACCCAGTACTTC
CASSFVDVTRVETQYF
>TRBV3-1|NA|TRBJ2-3|NA
TGTGCCAGCAGCCAAGTCGTGGGTACTAGCACAGATACGCAGTATTTT
CASSQVVGTSTDTQYF
>TRBV11-2|many|TRBJ2-2|TRBD2
TGTGCCAGCAGCTTCATAGCGGGTAACACCGGGGAGCTGTTTTTT
CASSFIAGNTGELFF
>TRBV4-1|few|TRBJ2-3|TRBD2
TGCGCCAGCAGCCAAGATTGGCCTAGCGGGAGCACAGATACGCAGTATTTT
CASSQDWPSGSTDTQYF
>TRBV7-2|many|TRBJ2-5|NA
TGTGCCAGCAGCTCGTACGGGAGAAAGGAGACCCAGTACTTC
CASSSYGRKETQYF